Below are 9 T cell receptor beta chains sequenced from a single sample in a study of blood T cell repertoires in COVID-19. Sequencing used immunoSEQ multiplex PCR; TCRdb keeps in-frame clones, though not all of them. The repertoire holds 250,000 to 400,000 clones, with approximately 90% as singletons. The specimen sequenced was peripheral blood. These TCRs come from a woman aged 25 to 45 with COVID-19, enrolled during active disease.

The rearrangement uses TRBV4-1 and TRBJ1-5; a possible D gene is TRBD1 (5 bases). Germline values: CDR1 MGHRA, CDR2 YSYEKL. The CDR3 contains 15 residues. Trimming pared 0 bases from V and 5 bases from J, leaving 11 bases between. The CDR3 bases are TGCGCCAGCAGCCAAGAATCCAGGGACTATCAGCCCCAGCATTTT. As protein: CASSQESRDYQPQHF.

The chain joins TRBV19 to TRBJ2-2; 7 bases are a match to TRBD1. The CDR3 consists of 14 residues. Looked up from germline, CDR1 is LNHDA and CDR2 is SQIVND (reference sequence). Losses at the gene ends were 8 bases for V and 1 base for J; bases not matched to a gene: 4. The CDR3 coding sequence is TGTGCCAGTCGAGGGGACAGGAACACCGGGGAGCTGTTTTTT. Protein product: CASRGDRNTGELFF.

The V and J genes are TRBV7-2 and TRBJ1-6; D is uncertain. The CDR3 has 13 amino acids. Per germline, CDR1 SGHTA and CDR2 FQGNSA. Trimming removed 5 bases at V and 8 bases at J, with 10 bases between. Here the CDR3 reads CASSPWAHSPLHF. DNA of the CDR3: TGTGCCAGCAGCCCCTGGGCCCATTCACCCCTCCACTTT.

CDR3 in amino acids: CASSQGTGYNEQFF. CDR3 DNA: TGCGCCAGCAGCCAGGGAACAGGGTACAATGAGCAGTTCTTC. The V and J genes are TRBV4-3 and TRBJ2-1; the D gene is possibly TRBD1 (6 bases). The V gene lost 3 bases and the J gene lost 4 bases, with 10 bases spanning the gap. Germline CDR1 is LGHNA and CDR2 is YSLEER. CDR3 length: 14 residues.

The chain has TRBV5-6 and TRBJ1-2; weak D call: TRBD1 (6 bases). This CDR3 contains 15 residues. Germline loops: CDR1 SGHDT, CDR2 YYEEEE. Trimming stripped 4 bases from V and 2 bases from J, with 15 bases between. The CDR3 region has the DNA TGTGCCAGCAGCCTGTCGCGGCAGGGGAACTATGGCTACACCTTC. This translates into CASSLSRQGNYGYTF.

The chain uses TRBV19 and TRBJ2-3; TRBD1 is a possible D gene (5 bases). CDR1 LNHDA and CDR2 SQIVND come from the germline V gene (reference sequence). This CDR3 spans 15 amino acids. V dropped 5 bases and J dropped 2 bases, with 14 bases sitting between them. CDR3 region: CASSPDGHTTDTQYF. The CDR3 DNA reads TGTGCCAGTAGTCCGGACGGACACACCACAGATACGCAGTATTTT.

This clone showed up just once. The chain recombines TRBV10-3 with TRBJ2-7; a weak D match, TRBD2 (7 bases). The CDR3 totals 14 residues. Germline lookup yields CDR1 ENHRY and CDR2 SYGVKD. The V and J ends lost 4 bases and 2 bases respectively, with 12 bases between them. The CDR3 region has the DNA TGTGCCATCAGTGGTGCGGGGGCCGCCTACGAGCAGTACTTC. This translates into CAISGAGAAYEQYF.

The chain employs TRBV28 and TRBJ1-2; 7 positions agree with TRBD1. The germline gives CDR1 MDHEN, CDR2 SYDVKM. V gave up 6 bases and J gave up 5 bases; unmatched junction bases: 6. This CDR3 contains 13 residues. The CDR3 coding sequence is TGTGCCAGCAGCCTACAGGGGCTTTATGGCTACACCTTC. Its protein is CASSLQGLYGYTF.

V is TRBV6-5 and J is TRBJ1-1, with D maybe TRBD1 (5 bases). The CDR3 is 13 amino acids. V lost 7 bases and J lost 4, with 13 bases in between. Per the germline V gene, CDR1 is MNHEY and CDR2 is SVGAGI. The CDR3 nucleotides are TGTGCCAGCACTACAACAGGTCTCACTGAAGCTTTCTTT. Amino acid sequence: CASTTTGLTEAFF.